This T cell receptor (beta chain) was captured in a study of T cells in localized non-small cell lung cancer. The germline V gene encodes CDR1 LNHNV and CDR2 YYDKDF (reference sequence). Trimming removed 0 bases from V and 3 bases from J, with 6 bases in between. The CDR3 covers 13 residues. In regard to this clone: No antigen is known for it.

The study, taken as a whole, reports: Patients showing higher blood T cell density tended to see longer overall survival.

Here immunoSEQ multiplex PCR was the method, and the copy in TCRdb shows in-frame clones only, minus some. This sample carries about 78,000 clones, approximately 85% of them seen once, and the ten largest clones take approximately 2.5%. The rearrangement links TRBV15 to TRBJ2-7, with D hard to call. This TCR derives from a man aged 35 to 70 with stage I lung adenocarcinoma. The starting material was peripheral blood, obtained before any cancer treatment. CDR3 sequence (DNA): TGTGCCACCAGCAGAGAATTAGACTACGAGCAGTACTTC. Its translation: CATSRELDYEQYF.